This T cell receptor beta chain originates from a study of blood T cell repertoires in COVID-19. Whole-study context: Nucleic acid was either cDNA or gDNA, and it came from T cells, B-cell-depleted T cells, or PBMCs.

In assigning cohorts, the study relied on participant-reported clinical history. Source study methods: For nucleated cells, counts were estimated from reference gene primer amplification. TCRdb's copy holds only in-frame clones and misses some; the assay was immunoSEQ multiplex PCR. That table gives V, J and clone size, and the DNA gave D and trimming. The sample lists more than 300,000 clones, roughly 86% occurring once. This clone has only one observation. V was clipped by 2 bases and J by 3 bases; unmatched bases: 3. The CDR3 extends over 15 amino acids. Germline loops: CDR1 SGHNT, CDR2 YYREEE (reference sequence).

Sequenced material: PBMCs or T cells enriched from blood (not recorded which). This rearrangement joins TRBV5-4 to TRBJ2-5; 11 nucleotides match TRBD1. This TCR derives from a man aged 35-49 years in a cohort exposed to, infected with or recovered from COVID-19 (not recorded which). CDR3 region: CASSFGQGAEETQYF. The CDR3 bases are TGTGCCAGCAGCTTCGGACAGGGGGCCGAAGAGACCCAGTACTTC.